Below are 13 T cell receptor beta chains sequenced from a single sample in a study of cytomegalovirus exposure and HLA in healthy donors. The PCR used 60 Vbeta and 13 Jbeta primers. The data were produced by immunoSEQ multiplex PCR, yet TCRdb's version contains in-frame clones alone and is incomplete. Of roughly 71,000 clones in the sample, 70% to 80% were seen once. Sequencing was performed on PBMCs. The receptors originated from a girl aged 5-17 years in good health and CMV-seropositive.

The gene calls are TRBV6-1 and TRBJ2-7; D uncertain. Deletions cut 6 bases from V and 12 bases from J, with 12 bases between. The CDR3 contains 10 residues. The germline CDR1 and CDR2 sequences are MNHNS and SASEGT. The CDR3 DNA reads as TGTGCCAGCAGCCAAAAAGTAGTGTACTTC. This sequence encodes CASSQKVVYF.

This clone was seen once. The chain carries TRBV18 and TRBJ1-1; D gene uncertain. Trimming pared 3 bases from V and 5 bases from J, leaving 19 bases between. The CDR3 consists of 16 residues. The germline V gene has CDR1 KGHSH and CDR2 LQKENI. For the CDR3, the DNA is TGTGCCAGCTCACCTTTGAACCATCGCATCGGGACTGAAGCTTTCTTT. It encodes CASSPLNHRIGTEAFF.

V gene TRBV19 combines with J gene TRBJ2-1; 8 nucleotides match TRBD2. V was clipped by 5 bases and J by 8 bases; unmatched bases: 5. CDR1 and CDR2 (germline): LNHDA, SQIVND (reference sequence). The CDR3 has 13 residues. The CDR3 nucleotides are TGTGCCAGTAGTCGTACTAGCGGAGATGAGCAGTTCTTC. Amino acids: CASSRTSGDEQFF.

The chain is built from TRBV28 and TRBJ1-4; D is ambiguous. Germline V gene data show CDR1 as MDHEN and CDR2 as SYDVKM. This CDR3 has 14 residues. Trimming pared 2 bases from V and 8 bases from J, leaving 12 bases between. The CDR3 loop reads CASSLAGAEEKLFF. The CDR3 region has the DNA TGTGCCAGCAGTTTAGCGGGCGCGGAGGAAAAACTGTTTTTT.

The rearrangement links TRBV19 to TRBJ1-1; D is uncertain. The CDR3 covers 13 residues. Per germline, CDR1 LNHDA and CDR2 SQIVND (reference sequence). Trimming took 3 bases from V and 6 from J, leaving 11 bases between them. CDR3 region: CASSIREGSEAFF. The CDR3 coding sequence is TGTGCCAGTAGTATTAGAGAGGGATCTGAAGCTTTCTTT.

V gene TRBV30 combines with J gene TRBJ1-3; D unresolved. Germline assignment: CDR1 GTSNPN and CDR2 SVGIG (reference sequence). This CDR3 has 13 residues. The V end was cut by 1 base, the J end by 7 bases, with 11 bases between. The CDR3 reads CAWSEDSGNTIYF. The CDR3 DNA reads TGTGCCTGGAGTGAAGATAGCGGGAACACCATATATTTT.

The V and J genes are TRBV28 and TRBJ2-7; 7 bases are a match to TRBD1. V lost 5 bases, J lost 6 bases, and 13 bases stayed unmatched. The germline V gene encodes CDR1 MDHEN and CDR2 SYDVKM. The CDR3 runs 15 residues. As DNA, the CDR3 is TGTGCCAGCAGTCCCCACCGGGACAGTCTTCCCGAGCAGTACTTC. Translating it yields CASSPHRDSLPEQYF. The full variable domain, completed using reference TRBV28 and TRBJ2-7, is DVKVTQSSRYLVKRTGEKVFLECVQDMDHENMFWYRQDPGLGLRLIYFSYDVKMKEKGDIPEGYSVSREKKERFSLILESASTNQTSMYLCASSPHRDSLPEQYFGPGTRLTVT.

The rearrangement links TRBV11-3 to TRBJ1-5; perhaps TRBD1 as D (6 bases). The CDR3 contains 15 residues. The germline gives CDR1 SGHNT, CDR2 YENEEA. Trimming removed 4 bases at V and 3 bases at J, with 13 bases between. This chain's CDR3 is CASSSPQGSNQPQHF. The CDR3 coding sequence is TGTGCCAGCAGCTCTCCACAGGGATCCAATCAGCCCCAGCATTTT.

The chain couples TRBV30 to TRBJ2-5; TRBD1 agrees at 7 bases. The closer fit of TRBJ2-7 to the DNA end suggests the J call may be wrong. The CDR3 runs 14 residues. CDR1 is GTSNPN, CDR2 SVGIG, per germline (reference sequence). The CDR3 region has the DNA TGTGCCTGGAGTGTCCACAGGGGCTCCTACGAGCAGTACTTC. Translation: CAWSVHRGSYEQYF.

The chain joins TRBV30 to TRBJ1-1; D is unclear. Trimming removed 4 bases at V and 5 bases at J, with 17 bases between. Germline loops: CDR1 GTSNPN, CDR2 SVGIG (reference sequence). CDR3 length equals 14 residues. CDR3 in DNA: TGTGCCTGGAAGAAGGCGGCGCCGGGGACTGAAGCTTTCTTT. Translation: CAWKKAAPGTEAFF.

V usage is TRBV5-6 and J usage is TRBJ1-6; TRBD1 is a possible D gene (5 bases). The V end was cut by 1 base, the J end by 7 bases, with 9 bases between. CDR3 length: 14 residues. Per germline, CDR1 SGHDT and CDR2 YYEEEE. CDR3 loop: CASSLRGWNSPLHF. The DNA of the CDR3 is TGTGCCAGCAGCTTGAGGGGATGGAATTCACCCCTCCACTTT.

This clone was counted a single time. CDR3 amino acids: CASSHNGGNTEAFF. CDR3 DNA sequence: TGCGCCAGCAGCCATAACGGTGGGAACACTGAAGCTTTCTTT. The chain uses TRBV4-1 and TRBJ1-1; D gene unclear. The CDR3 runs 14 residues. Germline lookup yields CDR1 MGHRA and CDR2 YSYEKL. V shed 3 bases and J shed 1 base, with 9 bases lying between them.

This rearrangement joins TRBV10-2 to TRBJ2-4; 9 bases fit TRBD1. V dropped 2 bases and J dropped 7; count of bases not matched to a gene: 3. The CDR3 totals 14 residues. Germline V CDR1 and CDR2: WSHSY, SAAADI. CDR3 bases: TGCGCCAGCAGTGAGGAGGGACAGGGTAACATTCAGTACTTC. Translating it yields CASSEEGQGNIQYF.